The clone carrying this TCR beta chain was seen just once. Its antigen is still unknown. The primer mix had 60 Vbeta and 13 Jbeta primers. Sequenced by immunoSEQ multiplex PCR; TCRdb stores in-frame clones only, minus some. The table has about 97,000 clones, around three quarters seen once. These data come from a study of cytomegalovirus exposure and HLA in healthy donors. Per the germline V gene, CDR1 is SGHRS and CDR2 is YFSETQ. Germline trimming cut 2 bases from V and 8 bases from J; bases unmatched to any gene: 9. The CDR3 spans 14 residues. General study findings and limits: Three CMV-associated chains proved CMV antigen-specific in vitro. In an earlier analysis, about 87% or about 30%: the productive usage of most TCR beta V segments. Rarity marked most TCR sequences, yet some public TCRs occurred in many donors.

The sequenced sample was PBMCs. The chain links TRBV5-1 to TRBJ1-1; 7 nucleotides align to TRBD1. The source of this sequence is a man aged 35-49 years in good health and CMV-seronegative. CDR3 region: CASSFLTGKDEAFF. DNA of the CDR3: TGCGCCAGCAGCTTCCTGACAGGGAAAGACGAAGCTTTCTTT.